This T cell receptor beta chain was sequenced for a study of regulatory T cells in long-lasting Graves disease. Building the TCR beta libraries relied on iRepertoire HTBI primers, and CDR3 regions underwent Arm-PCR. TCRdb reprocessed the multiplex PCR reads via MiXCR and lists one record per CDR3 protein. The sample has 300,000 to 400,000 distinct CDR3 sequences; around a fifth are singletons. Specified time point: persistent/refractory GD, antithyroid drugs over 5 years with positive TRAb. PBMC-derived RNA was used for the TCR library. Germline V gene sequence: CDR1 SGHRS, CDR2 YFSETQ. V was pared by 0 bases and J by 7 bases, with 11 bases between. The CDR3 has 15 amino acids. This clonotype has only a few counts.

The sequence was obtained from a female donor with Graves disease. Sequenced material: peripheral blood mononuclear cells (PBMCs), taken when the disease was refractory, from a patient treated with antithyroid drugs. The J gene is TRBJ1-6, the V gene TRBV5-1; D is perhaps TRBD1 (5 bases). The CDR3 loop is CASSLEWGFNSPLHF. The CDR3 coding sequence is TGCGCCAGCAGCTTGGAGTGGGGCTTCAATTCACCCCTCCACTTT.